The clone carrying this T cell receptor beta chain was seen more than once but under ten times. This specimen comes from a study of blood T cell repertoires in COVID-19. Clones were read by immunoSEQ multiplex PCR, and TCRdb kept only the in-frame ones, dropping some. The table lists around 170,000 clones, approximately 87% of them singletons. The source material was peripheral blood. This sequence was found in a woman between 70 and 85 years old with acute or convalescent COVID-19.

The CDR3 DNA reads as TGTGCCAGCAGTCACAGGGCTTACTATGGCTACACCTTC. Protein: CASSHRAYYGYTF. The V call is TRBV27, the J call TRBJ1-2, with D possibly matching TRBD1 (6 bases). Germline V gene sequence: CDR1 MNHEY, CDR2 SMNVEV (reference sequence). Trimming took 5 bases from V and 3 from J, leaving 10 bases between them. The CDR3 consists of 13 residues.